One and the same sample provided the 9 T cell receptor beta chains below, sequenced in a study of identical twins. TCRdb independently ran MiXCR on the 5' RACE reads; one entry per CDR3 protein. The sample lists about 240,000 distinct CDR3 sequences, roughly 13% occurring once. The same sample was also used in a study of yellow fever vaccine responses in identical twins.

The material sequenced was memory (CD45RO+) T cells sorted from blood. All receptors derive from a woman aged 18-29 years in good health.

The chain joins TRBV27 to TRBJ2-3; TRBD2 agrees at 11 bases. The V and J ends lost 8 bases and 1 base, in that order; junction bases with no gene match: 5. This CDR3 region has 15 residues. CDR1 is MNHEY and CDR2 is SMNVEV in the germline V gene (reference sequence). CDR3 protein: CASRTLAGGTDTQYF. CDR3 bases: TGTGCCAGCCGAACACTAGCGGGGGGCACAGATACGCAGTATTTT.

In this sample, this clonotype turned up a few times. This chain connects TRBV7-9 to TRBJ2-5, with D possibly matching TRBD2 (5 bases). The CDR3 contains 14 residues. Trimming left V 5 bases short and J 4 bases short, with 14 bases between. Germline V CDR1 and CDR2: SEHNR, FQNEAQ (reference sequence). Here the CDR3 reads CASSVRAGVETQYF. The DNA for the CDR3 is TGTGCCAGCAGCGTCCGGGCGGGTGTAGAGACCCAGTACTTC.

This clonotype was observed at least ten times. The rearrangement joins TRBV5-1 to TRBJ2-2; D is ambiguous. CDR3 length: 15 amino acids. Germline CDR1 is SGHRS and CDR2 is YFSETQ. V was shortened by 0 bases and J by 0 bases, with 6 bases between the two germline ends. The CDR3 region has the DNA TGCGCCAGCAGCTTGGAGCGACCGAACACCGGGGAGCTGTTTTTT. Its translation is CASSLERPNTGELFF.

This clonotype was detected many times. The chain recombines TRBV29-1 with TRBJ2-2; D is possibly TRBD2 (6 bases). The CDR3 is 13 amino acids. The V end was cut by 7 bases, the J end by 4 bases, with 13 bases between. CDR1 and CDR2 from the germline V gene are SQVTM and ANQGSEA. The CDR3 DNA reads as TGCAGCGGATCTACCGGGGGCACCGGGGAGCTGTTTTTT. Its translation is CSGSTGGTGELFF.

This clonotype appeared many times. This rearrangement joins TRBV7-2 to TRBJ1-1; 7 nucleotides line up with TRBD1. From germline, CDR1 is SGHTA and CDR2 FQGNSA. With 4 bases clipped from V and 1 base from J, the junction kept 3 bases outside the gene matches. This CDR3 has 14 residues. The CDR3 region has the DNA TGTGCCAGCAGCTACCGACAGGGGAACACTGAAGCTTTCTTT. As protein: CASSYRQGNTEAFF.

The V gene is TRBV5-4, the J gene TRBJ2-1, with TRBD2 matching over 15 bases. Germline CDR1 reads SGHNT; CDR2 reads YYREEE (reference sequence). V gave up 3 bases and J gave up 9 bases; unmatched junction bases: 7. CDR3 length: 16 residues. CDR3 protein: CASSSGTSGRFGEQFF. The CDR3 DNA follows: TGTGCCAGCAGCTCAGGGACTAGCGGGAGGTTTGGTGAGCAGTTCTTC. The whole variable domain, remainder taken from reference TRBV5-4 and TRBJ2-1, is ETGVTQSPTHLIKTRGQQVTLRCSSQSGHNTVSWYQQALGQGPQFIFQYYREEENGRGNFPPRFSGLQFPNYSSELNVNALELDDSALYLCASSSGTSGRFGEQFFGPGTRLTVL.

The chain carries TRBV10-3 and TRBJ2-1, with TRBD1 matching over 8 bases. The CDR3 is made up of 12 amino acids. CDR1 ENHRY and CDR2 SYGVKD come from the germline V gene. V lost 5 bases and J lost 6; bases outside the gene matches: 0. CDR3 region: CAISQGANEQFF. The CDR3, as DNA: TGTGCCATCAGTCAGGGGGCCAATGAGCAGTTCTTC.

V gene TRBV29-1 combines with J gene TRBJ2-1; D is perhaps TRBD1 (5 bases). The ends were cut back, 7 bases at V and 6 bases at J, with 22 bases in the middle. This CDR3 is built from 15 residues. Germline V gene lookup returns CDR1 SQVTM and CDR2 ANQGSEA. The CDR3 loop reads CSAKPGLGGSNEQFF. The DNA of the CDR3 is TGCAGCGCAAAGCCAGGGTTGGGTGGCAGCAATGAGCAGTTCTTC.

The chain employs TRBV3-1 and TRBJ2-1; D possibly corresponds to TRBD1 (5 bases). This CDR3 is built from 15 residues. Trimming shortened V by 0 bases and J by 4 bases, and 10 bases separated the two germline ends. The germline V gene encodes CDR1 LGHDT and CDR2 YNNKEL (reference sequence). The CDR3 DNA reads TGTGCCAGCAGCCAAGATAATAAGGGGTACAATGAGCAGTTCTTC. Translating it yields CASSQDNKGYNEQFF.